The rows below give T cell receptor beta chains drawn from one sample of a study of cytomegalovirus exposure and HLA in healthy donors. The method was immunoSEQ multiplex PCR; TCRdb's version includes in-frame clones alone and lacks a portion of them. Of tens of thousands of clones listed, 70% to 85% are singletons. The specimen sequenced was PBMCs. These receptors were taken from a man in his sixties or seventies in good health and CMV-seropositive. The CDR3 runs from the conserved cysteine through the conserved F or W. Fields, in order: clone size, D gene, V gene, J gene, CDR3 protein, CDR3 DNA. D genes are given only for firm matches. For some rows the clone size is stated as once, few or many, or as a class when expanded; others skip it.

-	TRBD2	TRBV7-2	TRBJ2-1	CASSSAGGLYNEQFF	TGTGCCAGCAGCTCGGCGGGGGGGCTTTACAATGAGCAGTTCTTC
-	-	TRBV29-1	TRBJ2-5	CSGSSGGETQYF	TGCAGCGGCAGCTCAGGTGGAGAGACCCAGTACTTC
-	-	TRBV19	TRBJ2-3	CATSYGRTGADTQYF	TGTGCCACCTCCTACGGCAGGACGGGAGCAGATACGCAGTATTTT
-	TRBD1	TRBV25-1	TRBJ1-2	CASSGWDRDGYTF	TGTGCCAGCAGTGGATGGGACAGGGATGGCTACACCTTC
-	-	TRBV5-4	TRBJ2-5	CASSGGAETQYF	TGTGCCAGCAGCGGGGGGGCTGAGACCCAGTACTTC
-	TRBD2	TRBV2	TRBJ2-5	CASRPGLAGKTQYF	TGTGCCAGCAGACCGGGACTAGCGGGAAAGACCCAGTACTTC
-	TRBD2	TRBV29-1	TRBJ2-7	CSVTTSGTYEQYF	TGCAGCGTTACGACTAGCGGGACCTACGAGCAGTACTTC
few	-	TRBV6-1	TRBJ1-1	CASSWGRDTEAFF	TGTGCCAGCAGTTGGGGCAGGGACACTGAAGCTTTCTTT
few	TRBD1	TRBV18	TRBJ2-7	CASSPNLDRGLYEQYF	TGTGCCAGCTCACCGAACTTGGACAGGGGGCTCTACGAGCAGTACTTC
-	TRBD1	TRBV4-1	TRBJ1-5	CASSTQGAYQPQHF	TGCGCCAGCAGCACACAGGGGGCATATCAGCCCCAGCATTTT
-	-	TRBV11-2	TRBJ2-1	CASSLSSGDNEQFF	TGTGCCAGCAGCTTAAGTTCCGGAGACAATGAGCAGTTCTTC
-	-	TRBV6-6	TRBJ1-2	CASTPPAGARYGYTF	TGTGCCAGCACTCCCCCGGCAGGGGCCCGCTATGGCTACACCTTC
-	-	TRBV5-6	TRBJ2-7	CASSLGGGGAGLYEQYF	TGTGCCAGCAGCTTGGGAGGAGGCGGGGCGGGTCTGTACGAGCAGTACTTC
once	TRBD1	TRBV11-2	TRBJ2-3	CASSPGGTGISTDTQYF	TGTGCCAGCAGCCCAGGGGGGACAGGGATTAGCACAGATACGCAGTATTTT
-	TRBD1	TRBV6-5	TRBJ1-5	CASSWDRGGQPQHF	TGTGCCAGCAGTTGGGACAGGGGCGGTCAGCCCCAGCATTTT
-	TRBD1	TRBV18	TRBJ2-5	CASSPPGQVGETQYF	TGTGCCAGCTCACCACCGGGACAGGTCGGAGAGACCCAGTACTTC